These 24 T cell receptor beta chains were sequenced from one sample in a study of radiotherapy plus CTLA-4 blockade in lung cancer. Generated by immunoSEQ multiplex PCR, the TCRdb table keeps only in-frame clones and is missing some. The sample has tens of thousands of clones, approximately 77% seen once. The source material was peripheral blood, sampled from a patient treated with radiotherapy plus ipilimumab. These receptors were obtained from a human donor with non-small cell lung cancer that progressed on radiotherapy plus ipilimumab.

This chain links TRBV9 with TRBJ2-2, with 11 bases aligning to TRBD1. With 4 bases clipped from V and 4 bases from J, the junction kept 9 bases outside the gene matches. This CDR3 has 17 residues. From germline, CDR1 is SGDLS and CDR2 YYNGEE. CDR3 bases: TGTGCCAGCAGCCGATCCGGACAGGGGGCCCCCACCGGGGAGCTGTTTTTT. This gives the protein CASSRSGQGAPTGELFF.

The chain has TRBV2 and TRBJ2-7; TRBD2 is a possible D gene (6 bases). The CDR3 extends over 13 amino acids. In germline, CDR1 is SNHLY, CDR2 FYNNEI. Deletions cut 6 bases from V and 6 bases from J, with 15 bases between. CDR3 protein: CASRGTATIEQYF. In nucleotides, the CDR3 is TGTGCCAGCAGGGGGACTGCCACAATCGAGCAGTACTTC.

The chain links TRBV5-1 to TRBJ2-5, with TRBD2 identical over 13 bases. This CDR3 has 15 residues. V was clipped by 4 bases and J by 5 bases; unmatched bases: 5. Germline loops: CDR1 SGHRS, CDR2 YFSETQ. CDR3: CASSRLAGGGETQYF. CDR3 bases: TGCGCCAGCAGCCGACTAGCGGGGGGAGGCGAGACCCAGTACTTC.

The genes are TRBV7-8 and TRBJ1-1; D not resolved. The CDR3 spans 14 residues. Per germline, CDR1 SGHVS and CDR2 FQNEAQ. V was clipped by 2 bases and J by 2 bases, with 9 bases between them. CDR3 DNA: TGTGCCAGCAGCTTACAGCTTAGAAACACTGAAGCTTTCTTT. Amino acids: CASSLQLRNTEAFF.

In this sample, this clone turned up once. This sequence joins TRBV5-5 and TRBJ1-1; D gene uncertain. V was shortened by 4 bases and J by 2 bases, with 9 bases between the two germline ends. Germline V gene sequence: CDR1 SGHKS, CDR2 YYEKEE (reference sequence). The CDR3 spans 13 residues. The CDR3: CASSQTSNTEAFF. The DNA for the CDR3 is TGTGCCAGCAGCCAGACTAGCAACACTGAAGCTTTCTTT.

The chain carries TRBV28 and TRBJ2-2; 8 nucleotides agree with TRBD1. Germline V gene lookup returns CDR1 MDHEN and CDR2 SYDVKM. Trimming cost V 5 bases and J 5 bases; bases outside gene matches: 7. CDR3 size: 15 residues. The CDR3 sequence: CASSLTTGGTGELFF. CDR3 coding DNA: TGTGCCAGCAGTCTAACTACAGGGGGAACCGGGGAGCTGTTTTTT.

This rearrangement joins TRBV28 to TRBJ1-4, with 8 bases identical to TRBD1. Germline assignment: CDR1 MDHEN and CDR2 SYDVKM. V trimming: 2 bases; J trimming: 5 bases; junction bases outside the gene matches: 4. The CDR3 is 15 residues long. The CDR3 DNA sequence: TGTGCCAGCAGTTTAACGGGACAGGAAAATGAAAAACTGTTTTTT. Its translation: CASSLTGQENEKLFF.

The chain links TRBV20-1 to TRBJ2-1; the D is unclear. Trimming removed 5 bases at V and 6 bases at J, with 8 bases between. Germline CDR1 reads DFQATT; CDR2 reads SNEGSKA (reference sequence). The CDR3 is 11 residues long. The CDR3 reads CSAWLGNEQFF. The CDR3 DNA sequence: TGCAGTGCTTGGCTCGGCAATGAGCAGTTCTTC.

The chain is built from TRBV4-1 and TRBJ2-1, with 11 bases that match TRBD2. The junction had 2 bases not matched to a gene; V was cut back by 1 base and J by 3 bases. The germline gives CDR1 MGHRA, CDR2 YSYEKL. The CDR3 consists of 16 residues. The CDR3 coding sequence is TGCGCCAGCAGCCAAGCCGGGACTAGCGGCTACAATGAGCAGTTCTTC. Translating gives CASSQAGTSGYNEQFF.

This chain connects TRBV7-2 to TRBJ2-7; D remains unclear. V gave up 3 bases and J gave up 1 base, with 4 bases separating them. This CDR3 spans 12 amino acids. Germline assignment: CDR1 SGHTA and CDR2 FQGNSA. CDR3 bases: TGTGCCAGCAGCTTTTCTTCCTACGAGCAGTACTTC. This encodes CASSFSSYEQYF.

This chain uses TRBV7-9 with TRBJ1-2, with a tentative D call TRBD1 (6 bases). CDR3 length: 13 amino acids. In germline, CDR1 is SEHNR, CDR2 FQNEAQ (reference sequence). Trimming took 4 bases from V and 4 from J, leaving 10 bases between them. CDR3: CASSSQGSYGYTF. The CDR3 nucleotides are TGTGCCAGCAGCTCACAGGGATCCTATGGCTACACCTTC.

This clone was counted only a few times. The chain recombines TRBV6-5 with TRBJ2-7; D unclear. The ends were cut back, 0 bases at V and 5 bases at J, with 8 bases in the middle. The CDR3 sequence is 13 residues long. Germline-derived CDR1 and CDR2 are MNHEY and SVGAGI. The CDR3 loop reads CASSYSDLDEQYF. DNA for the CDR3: TGTGCCAGCAGTTACTCGGATCTAGACGAGCAGTACTTC.

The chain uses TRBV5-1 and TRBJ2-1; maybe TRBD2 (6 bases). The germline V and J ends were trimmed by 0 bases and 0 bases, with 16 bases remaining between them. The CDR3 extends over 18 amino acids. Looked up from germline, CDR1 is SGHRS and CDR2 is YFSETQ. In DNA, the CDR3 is TGCGCCAGCAGCTTGGTGGTTAGCGGATTCAGCTCCTACAATGAGCAGTTCTTC. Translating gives CASSLVVSGFSSYNEQFF.

Here the CDR3 reads CASIKRAGNTIYF. In DNA form, the CDR3 reads TGTGCCAGTATTAAAAGGGCTGGAAACACCATATATTTT. V gene TRBV19 combines with J gene TRBJ1-3; no definite D call. The V end lost 7 bases, the J end lost 2 bases, and 9 bases lay between the germline ends. CDR1 is LNHDA, CDR2 SQIVND, per germline (reference sequence). The CDR3 runs to 13 residues.

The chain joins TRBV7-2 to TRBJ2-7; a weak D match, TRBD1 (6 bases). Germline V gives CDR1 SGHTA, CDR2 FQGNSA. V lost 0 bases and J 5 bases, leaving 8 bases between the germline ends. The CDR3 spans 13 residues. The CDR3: CASSLAGANEQYF. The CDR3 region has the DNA TGTGCCAGCAGCTTAGCGGGGGCGAACGAGCAGTACTTC.

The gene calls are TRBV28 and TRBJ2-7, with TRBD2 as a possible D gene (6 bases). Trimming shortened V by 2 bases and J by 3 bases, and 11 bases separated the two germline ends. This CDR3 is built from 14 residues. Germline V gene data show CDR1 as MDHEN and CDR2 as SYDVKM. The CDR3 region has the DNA TGTGCCAGCAGTTTAGGGAGCGGGCTCTACGAGCAGTACTTC. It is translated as CASSLGSGLYEQYF. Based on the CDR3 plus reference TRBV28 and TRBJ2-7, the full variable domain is DVKVTQSSRYLVKRTGEKVFLECVQDMDHENMFWYRQDPGLGLRLIYFSYDVKMKEKGDIPEGYSVSREKKERFSLILESASTNQTSMYLCASSLGSGLYEQYFGPGTRLTVT.

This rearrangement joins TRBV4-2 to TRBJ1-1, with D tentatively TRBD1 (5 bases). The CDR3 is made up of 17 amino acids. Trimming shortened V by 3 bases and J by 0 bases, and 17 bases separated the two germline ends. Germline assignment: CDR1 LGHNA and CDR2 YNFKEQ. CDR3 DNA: TGTGCCAGCAGCCAGATGGGAATAGGGGTGATGAACACTGAAGCTTTCTTT. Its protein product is CASSQMGIGVMNTEAFF.

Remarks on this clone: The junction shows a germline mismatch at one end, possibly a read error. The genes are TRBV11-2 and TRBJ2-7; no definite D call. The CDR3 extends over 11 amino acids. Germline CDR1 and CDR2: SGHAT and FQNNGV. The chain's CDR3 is CASGLGHEQYF. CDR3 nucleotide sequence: TGTGCCAGCGGCTTAGGCCACGAGCAGTACTTC.

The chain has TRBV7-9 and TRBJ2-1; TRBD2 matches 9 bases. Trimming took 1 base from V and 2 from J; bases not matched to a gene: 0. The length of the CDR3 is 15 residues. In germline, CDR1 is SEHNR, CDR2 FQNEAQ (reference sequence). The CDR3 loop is CASSLGLAAYNEQFF. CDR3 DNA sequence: TGTGCCAGCAGCTTAGGACTAGCGGCCTACAATGAGCAGTTCTTC.

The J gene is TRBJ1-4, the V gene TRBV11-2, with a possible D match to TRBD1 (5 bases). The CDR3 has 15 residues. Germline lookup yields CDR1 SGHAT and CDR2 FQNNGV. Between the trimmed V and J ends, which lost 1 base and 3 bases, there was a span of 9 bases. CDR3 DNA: TGTGCCAGCAGCTTAGGGGACGGCTCTAATGAAAAACTGTTTTTT. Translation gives CASSLGDGSNEKLFF.

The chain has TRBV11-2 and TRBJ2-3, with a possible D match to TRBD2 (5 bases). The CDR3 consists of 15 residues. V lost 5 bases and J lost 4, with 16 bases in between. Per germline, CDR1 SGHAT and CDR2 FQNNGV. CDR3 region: CASSNPRGDADTQYF. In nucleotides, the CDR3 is TGTGCCAGCAGCAACCCTCGGGGAGATGCAGATACGCAGTATTTT.

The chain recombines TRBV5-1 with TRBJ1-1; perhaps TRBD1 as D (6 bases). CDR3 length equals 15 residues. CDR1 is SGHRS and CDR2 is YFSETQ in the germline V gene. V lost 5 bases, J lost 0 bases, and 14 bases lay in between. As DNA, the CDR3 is TGCGCCAGCAGGTGGACAGCCGACTTGAACACTGAAGCTTTCTTT. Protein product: CASRWTADLNTEAFF.

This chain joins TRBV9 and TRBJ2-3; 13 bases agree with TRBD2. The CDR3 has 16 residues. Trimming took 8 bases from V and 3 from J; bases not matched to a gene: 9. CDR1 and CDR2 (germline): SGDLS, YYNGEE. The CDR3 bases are TGTGCCAGTCAACCGGGACTAGCGGGAAGGACAGATACGCAGTATTTT. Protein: CASQPGLAGRTDTQYF.

The CDR3 nucleotides read TGTGCCAGCAGTTTAGGGCCCGGCGCCGGGGAGCTGTTTTTT. It encodes CASSLGPGAGELFF. The J gene is TRBJ2-2, the V gene TRBV28; unclear D gene. This CDR3 has 14 residues. Germline-derived CDR1 and CDR2 are MDHEN and SYDVKM. Trimming cost V 2 bases and J 6 bases, with 10 bases left between them.